This TCR beta chain was profiled in a study of identifying expanded T cells in peripheral blood. During the collection period, no donor immune events like infections were recorded. Comment on this clone: Its antigen is currently unknown.

TCRdb keeps only in-frame clones here, not all; method: immunoSEQ multiplex PCR. The data contain around 130,000 clones, 65% to 90% of them singletons. Study-wide findings and caveats: About 1.2 clones differed between technical replicates, versus around 16 and 19 over time.

There are 12 residues in the CDR3. V lost 5 bases to trimming and J lost 3 bases, with 8 bases between them. Germline CDR1 SEHNR, CDR2 FQNEAQ (reference sequence). The clonotype was recovered from a person aged 18 to 75 in good health. This chain uses TRBV7-9 with TRBJ2-7, with a weak D call TRBD1 (6 bases). Sequenced input: blood. The CDR3 bases are TGTGCCAGCAGCCGGACAGTCTACGAGCAGTACTTC. Translating it yields CASSRTVYEQYF.